These 22 T cell receptor beta chains were sequenced from one sample in a study of identical twins. TCRdb re-analysed the 5' RACE reads in MiXCR, keeping a single row per CDR3 protein. This repertoire shows 700,000 or so distinct CDR3 sequences, around 21% found once; its top ten account for roughly 4.3%. These data were also reused for a study on T cells expressing NK-cell markers.

The sequencing sample was made of PBMCs. These receptors all stem from a woman aged 18-29 years in good health.

This clonotype was detected a few times. The chain employs TRBV2 and TRBJ2-2, with D possibly matching TRBD2 (5 bases). The V end was cut by 8 bases, the J end by 1 base, with 8 bases between. Germline values: CDR1 SNHLY, CDR2 FYNNEI. The length of the CDR3 is 13 residues. The CDR3 loop reads CASGGLNTGELFF. The CDR3 DNA is TGTGCCAGCGGCGGACTGAACACCGGGGAGCTGTTTTTT.

In DNA, the CDR3 is TGTGCCAGCAGCTCCAGACTAGCCCCCTACGAGCAGTACTTC. This codes for CASSSRLAPYEQYF. The chain employs TRBV13 and TRBJ2-7; 7 bases are shared with TRBD2. Germline trimming cut 4 bases from V and 2 bases from J; bases unmatched to any gene: 5. Germline loops: CDR1 PRHDT, CDR2 FYEKMQ (reference sequence). This CDR3 is 14 amino acids long.

There are many counts of this clonotype. The chain is built from TRBV9 and TRBJ1-2, with D unclear. The CDR3 runs 14 residues. Trimming stripped 0 bases from V and 7 bases from J, with 13 bases between. Germline values: CDR1 SGDLS, CDR2 YYNGEE. The CDR3 reads CASSVEPRIGGYTF. CDR3 nucleotides: TGTGCCAGCAGCGTAGAGCCCAGGATCGGTGGCTACACCTTC.

The V call is TRBV15, the J call TRBJ2-7, with 8 bases matching TRBD2. Germline V gene lookup returns CDR1 LNHNV and CDR2 YYDKDF (reference sequence). The trim removed 3 bases at V and 3 bases at J, leaving 13 bases unmatched. This CDR3 region has 17 residues. The CDR3 protein is CATSSGPGGRLHYEQYF. DNA for the CDR3: TGTGCCACCAGCAGCGGACCTGGCGGGAGGCTCCACTACGAGCAGTACTTC.

A few counts support this clonotype. This sequence joins TRBV12-3 or TRBV12-4 and TRBJ1-5; D is possibly TRBD1 (6 bases). This CDR3 has 13 amino acids. V dropped 4 bases and J dropped 6 bases, with 10 bases sitting between them. CDR3 region: CASSSRTAQPQHF. CDR3 DNA sequence: TGTGCCAGCAGTTCCAGGACAGCTCAGCCCCAGCATTTT.

This clonotype was found many times. The chain uses TRBV5-1 and TRBJ1-1; 8 bases line up with TRBD1. J was trimmed by 3 bases and V by 4 bases; bases with no gene match: 8. Germline V gene sequence: CDR1 SGHRS, CDR2 YFSETQ. CDR3 length: 15 residues. DNA for the CDR3: TGCGCCAGCAGCCTAAGACAGGGGTTTGACACTGAAGCTTTCTTT. Translated: CASSLRQGFDTEAFF.

The CDR3 DNA is TGTGCCAGCACCCCTCGGGACAGGGTTGGCGAGCAGTACTTC. Translated, it gives CASTPRDRVGEQYF. The chain uses TRBV6-1 and TRBJ2-7, with TRBD1 identical over 9 bases. Germline CDR1 MNHNS, CDR2 SASEGT. V lost 7 bases, J lost 6 bases, and 10 bases stayed unmatched. The CDR3 loop spans 14 amino acids.

This clonotype was counted a few times. The rearrangement links TRBV7-2 to TRBJ2-3; 7 positions agree with TRBD2. The length of the CDR3 is 13 residues. CDR1 is SGHTA, CDR2 FQGNSA, per germline. Trimming took 5 bases from V and 6 from J; bases not matched to a gene: 5. The chain's CDR3 is CASSRTREDTQYF. DNA for the CDR3: TGTGCCAGCAGCCGGACTAGGGAGGATACGCAGTATTTT.

This rearrangement joins TRBV6-5 to TRBJ2-2; 10 bases match TRBD2. The CDR3 spans 18 residues. The germline V gene has CDR1 MNHEY and CDR2 SVGAGI. V was pared by 1 base and J by 7 bases, with 12 bases of the junction left unmatched. The CDR3 sequence: CASSYLGTSVFTGGELFF. CDR3 sequence (DNA): TGTGCCAGCAGTTACTTGGGGACTAGCGTCTTTACAGGCGGGGAGCTGTTTTTT.

This clonotype was detected ten times or more. The chain has TRBV6-1 and TRBJ2-3; D gene ambiguous. Germline CDR1 is MNHNS and CDR2 is SASEGT. The CDR3 has 15 amino acids. V gave up 7 bases and J gave up 2 bases, with 16 bases separating them. The CDR3 DNA sequence: TGTGCCAGCACTCCCGTGTACCGGCCCACAGATACGCAGTATTTT. Protein: CASTPVYRPTDTQYF.

The V gene is TRBV30, the J gene TRBJ2-3, with no clear D. V lost 2 bases and J 1 base, leaving 7 bases between the germline ends. Germline-derived CDR1 and CDR2 are GTSNPN and SVGIG (reference sequence). The CDR3 length is 13 residues. CDR3 coding DNA: TGTGCCTGGAGTAAAGAAGGCACAGATACGCAGTATTTT. This translates into CAWSKEGTDTQYF.

This clonotype showed up just a few times. The chain employs TRBV20-1 and TRBJ2-5, with D maybe TRBD2 (6 bases). This CDR3 is 15 amino acids long. The germline V gene encodes CDR1 DFQATT and CDR2 SNEGSKA (reference sequence). Between the trimmed V and J ends, which lost 0 bases and 4 bases, there was a span of 15 bases. CDR3 DNA: TGCAGTGCTAGAGATCAGAGGGGAGGAGGAGAGACCCAGTACTTC. This codes for CSARDQRGGGETQYF.

The sample holds many counts of this clonotype. V gene TRBV5-5 combines with J gene TRBJ1-1, with unresolved D. Germline V gives CDR1 SGHKS, CDR2 YYEKEE (reference sequence). This CDR3 has 14 amino acids. Trimming removed 5 bases from V and 0 bases from J, with 11 bases in between. Here the CDR3 DNA reads TGTGCCAGCAGTTTAGCCAGCATGAACACTGAAGCTTTCTTT. Its protein product is CASSLASMNTEAFF.

The V gene is TRBV20-1, the J gene TRBJ2-5, with 8 nucleotides matching TRBD2. The CDR3 is 13 residues long. Germline trimming cut 3 bases from V and 7 bases from J; bases unmatched to any gene: 7. The germline V gene has CDR1 DFQATT and CDR2 SNEGSKA (reference sequence). The CDR3 region is CSASTGGPLTQYF. CDR3 DNA: TGCAGTGCTAGTACGGGGGGGCCTTTGACCCAGTACTTC.

V usage is TRBV6-4 and J usage is TRBJ2-1, with 10 positions matching TRBD2. V shed 5 bases, J shed 0 bases, and the junction held 4 bases outside the gene matches. The CDR3 covers 16 residues. Germline assignment: CDR1 MRHNA and CDR2 SNTAGT. The CDR3 here is CASSNASGSSYNEQFF. The CDR3 DNA sequence: TGTGCCAGCAGTAATGCTAGCGGGAGCTCCTACAATGAGCAGTTCTTC.

This clonotype has a handful of counts. V is TRBV27 and J is TRBJ2-1, with D possibly matching TRBD2 (5 bases). The CDR3 sequence is 8 residues long. Germline V gene sequence: CDR1 MNHEY, CDR2 SMNVEV (reference sequence). The CDR3 DNA sequence: TGTGCGTCAGGAGGGCAGTTCTTC. Its protein product is CASGGQFF.

This clonotype was recorded many times. The chain is built from TRBV7-6 and TRBJ2-7; 10 bases line up with TRBD2. The V and J ends lost 4 bases and 0 bases, in that order; junction bases with no gene match: 0. In germline, CDR1 is SGHVS, CDR2 FNYEAQ. This CDR3 is 14 amino acids long. CDR3 amino acids: CASSSSGGSYEQYF. CDR3 in DNA: TGTGCCAGCAGCTCTAGCGGGGGCTCCTACGAGCAGTACTTC.

This clonotype was counted between two and nine times. The gene calls are TRBV12-3 or TRBV12-4 and TRBJ2-1, with D unclear. This CDR3 is 19 amino acids long. The germline V and J ends were trimmed by 3 bases and 2 bases, with 23 bases remaining between them. As DNA, the CDR3 is TGTGCCAGCAGTTTCTTTCGGACCAATTCGCGGATCCCCTACAATGAGCAGTTCTTC. Amino acid sequence: CASSFFRTNSRIPYNEQFF.

The chain joins TRBV6-2 or TRBV6-3 to TRBJ2-5; TRBD1 is a possible D gene (6 bases). CDR1 MNHEY and CDR2 SVGEGT come from the germline V gene. Deletions cut 7 bases from V and 4 bases from J, with 13 bases between. CDR3 length equals 13 residues. CDR3 sequence (DNA): TGTGCCAGCAACGTCCCAGGGGCAGAGACCCAGTACTTC. Its protein is CASNVPGAETQYF.

This clonotype was seen more than once but under ten times. This chain uses TRBV5-1 with TRBJ2-3, with 10 bases fitting TRBD2. Germline CDR1 reads SGHRS; CDR2 reads YFSETQ. After removal of 4 bases from V and 6 bases from J, the junction contained 5 bases not matched to a gene. CDR3 size: 14 residues. The CDR3 loop is CASSERGGLDTQYF. CDR3 bases: TGCGCCAGCAGCGAGCGGGGGGGCCTTGATACGCAGTATTTT.

The J gene is TRBJ2-3, the V gene TRBV10-3; TRBD2 aligns across 9 bases. CDR1 and CDR2 from the germline V gene are ENHRY and SYGVKD. V lost 8 bases to trimming and J lost 5 bases; unmatched junction nucleotides: 8. This CDR3 contains 14 residues. The CDR3 bases are TGTGCCATCTTCGGCGGGAGGGCTGGAGATACGCAGTATTTT. It codes for CAIFGGRAGDTQYF.

The J gene is TRBJ2-7, the V gene TRBV20-1; TRBD1 might be the D (6 bases). The CDR3 runs 15 residues. CDR1 and CDR2 (germline): DFQATT, SNEGSKA (reference sequence). V was trimmed by 4 bases and J by 1 base, leaving 17 bases between them. In DNA form, the CDR3 reads TGCAGTGCTAATGATTGGTCTACAGGGTCCTACGAGCAGTACTTC. This codes for CSANDWSTGSYEQYF.